These 29 T cell receptor beta chains were sequenced from one sample in a study of response to subunit inactivated influenza vaccine. TCRdb processed the RT-PCR reads anew with MiXCR; each CDR3 protein has one entry. The table records 150,000 to 200,000 distinct CDR3 sequences, 10% to 15% of them present only once. The sample also formed part of further work on T cells expressing NK-cell markers. That publication notes: UMIs accompanied the 5'RACE template switching by which TCR beta cDNA was made.

The sequencing here drew on CD8+ T cells sorted from PBMCs, taken less than 13 days after vaccination. The receptor set was obtained from a middle-aged man who received an inactivated influenza vaccine.

This clonotype was picked up a small number of times. This chain uses TRBV11-2 with TRBJ2-7, with D possibly being TRBD2 (6 bases). The CDR3 covers 14 residues. Per the germline V gene, CDR1 is SGHAT and CDR2 is FQNNGV. V was pared by 3 bases and J by 3 bases, with 12 bases between. The CDR3 is CASSLGGTDYEQYF. CDR3 bases: TGTGCCAGCAGCTTGGGCGGGACCGACTACGAGCAGTACTTC.

The gene calls are TRBV7-9 and TRBJ2-7, with TRBD1 identical over 9 bases. With 3 bases clipped from V and 5 bases from J, the junction kept 14 bases outside the gene matches. Per germline, CDR1 SEHNR and CDR2 FQNEAQ (reference sequence). This CDR3 has 17 residues. The CDR3 loop reads CASSFRSEQGAFHEQYF. CDR3 sequence (DNA): TGTGCCAGCAGCTTCCGCTCAGAACAGGGGGCGTTCCACGAGCAGTACTTC.

This chain links TRBV4-1 with TRBJ2-2; D unresolved. The V gene lost 0 bases and the J gene lost 4 bases, with 9 bases spanning the gap. This CDR3 has 15 residues. CDR1 is MGHRA and CDR2 is YSYEKL in the germline V gene. Here the CDR3 DNA reads TGCGCCAGCAGCCAAGATTTACCGGGCACCGGGGAGCTGTTTTTT. Translating gives CASSQDLPGTGELFF.

The J gene is TRBJ2-7, the V gene TRBV11-3; the D gene is possibly TRBD1 (6 bases). Germline V lookup: CDR1 SGHNT, CDR2 YENEEA. The length of the CDR3 is 13 residues. Trimming took 2 bases from V and 3 from J, leaving 8 bases between them. The CDR3 DNA reads as TGTGCCAGCAGCTTATGGGACAACTACGAGCAGTACTTC. Amino acids: CASSLWDNYEQYF.

The chain has TRBV9 and TRBJ2-3; D is perhaps TRBD2 (6 bases). Trimming removed 0 bases at V and 5 bases at J, with 13 bases between. Germline CDR1 SGDLS, CDR2 YYNGEE. The CDR3 length is 15 residues. The CDR3: CASSVVEGPGDTQYF. CDR3 DNA sequence: TGTGCCAGCAGCGTAGTGGAGGGGCCGGGAGATACGCAGTATTTT.

V and J are TRBV3-1 and TRBJ1-2; no definite D call. Per the germline V gene, CDR1 is LGHDT and CDR2 is YNNKEL (reference sequence). V dropped 4 bases and J dropped 4 bases, with 13 bases sitting between them. The CDR3 covers 14 residues. Here the CDR3 reads CASSPLGSAYGYTF. Here the CDR3 DNA reads TGTGCCAGCAGCCCCTTGGGGTCGGCCTATGGCTACACCTTC.

This clonotype was seen at least ten times. V usage is TRBV7-2 and J usage is TRBJ2-3; TRBD2 matches at 10 bases. The CDR3 sequence is 14 residues long. V lost 5 bases, J lost 6 bases, and 5 bases stayed unmatched. Per germline, CDR1 SGHTA and CDR2 FQGNSA. The CDR3 DNA is TGTGCCAGCAGCCCGCTAGCGGGGGTCGATACGCAGTATTTT. This translates into CASSPLAGVDTQYF.

At least ten counts were recorded for this clonotype. The DNA for the CDR3 is TGCAGCGTTGAATGGTTACCGGGACAGGGGCAAGAGACCCAGTACTTC. Protein product: CSVEWLPGQGQETQYF. The genes are TRBV29-1 and TRBJ2-5, with 10 bases matching TRBD1. Trimming at V came to 2 bases and at J to 2 bases, leaving 8 bases not matched to a gene. This CDR3 has 16 amino acids. The V gene's germline CDR1 is SQVTM and CDR2 ANQGSEA.

The table lists this clonotype with many counts. The chain uses TRBV28 and TRBJ1-6; 8 bases are shared with TRBD1. This CDR3 spans 14 amino acids. V trimming: 4 bases; J trimming: 9 bases; junction bases outside the gene matches: 5. CDR1 and CDR2 (germline): MDHEN, SYDVKM. The CDR3 region is CASSSDREFSPLHF. DNA for the CDR3: TGTGCCAGCAGTTCGGACAGGGAGTTTTCACCCCTCCACTTT.

J is TRBJ2-1 and V is TRBV25-1; a weak D match, TRBD2 (5 bases). Germline lookup yields CDR1 MGHDK and CDR2 SYGVNS. Trimming pared 8 bases from V and 9 bases from J, leaving 11 bases between. The CDR3 has 11 amino acids. The CDR3 region has the DNA TGTGCCAGCGAGGGATGGGGTGAGCAGTTCTTC. Its protein product is CASEGWGEQFF.

This clonotype showed up just a few times. The rearrangement links TRBV2 to TRBJ2-3, with D possibly TRBD1 on 6 matching bases. Looked up from germline, CDR1 is SNHLY and CDR2 is FYNNEI. V lost 7 bases and J lost 4, with 12 bases in between. There are 13 residues in the CDR3. CDR3 sequence: CASIMRGSDTQYF. In DNA, the CDR3 is TGTGCCAGCATTATGAGGGGGTCAGATACGCAGTATTTT.

This clonotype has more than one count but fewer than ten. The chain uses TRBV6-5 and TRBJ1-1; D is uncertain. The CDR3 spans 12 residues. V gave up 6 bases and J gave up 1 base, with 6 bases separating them. Germline V gene data show CDR1 as MNHEY and CDR2 as SVGAGI. CDR3 nucleotides: TGTGCCAGCAGCCGTCCGAACACTGAAGCTTTCTTT. Translated: CASSRPNTEAFF.

The chain carries TRBV27 and TRBJ2-1; TRBD1 aligns across 7 bases. The CDR3 is made up of 14 amino acids. The ends lost 6 bases at V and 10 bases at J; junction bases unmatched: 12. Germline assignment: CDR1 MNHEY and CDR2 SMNVEV (reference sequence). CDR3 coding DNA: TGTGCCAGCAGCCCACTGCTGAGGGACAGAGAGCAGTTCTTC. Translation: CASSPLLRDREQFF.

Details on this clonotype: A much larger clone sits a single nucleotide away, making a read error possible. The J gene is TRBJ2-1, the V gene TRBV7-6; D may be TRBD1 or TRBD2 (5 bases each). The CDR3 spans 15 residues. V lost 5 bases to trimming and J lost 7 bases, with 18 bases between them. Germline V gene sequence: CDR1 SGHVS, CDR2 FNYEAQ. CDR3: CASSQSRGWGNEQFF. CDR3 coding DNA: TGTGCCAGCAGCCAGTCCCGGGGCTGGGGTAATGAGCAGTTCTTC. Full variable domain (missing parts from reference TRBV7-6 and TRBJ2-1): GAGVSQSPRYKVTKRGQDVALRCDPISGHVSLYWYRQALGQGPEFLTYFNYEAQQDKSGLPNDRFSAERPEGSISTLTIQRTEQRDSAMYRCASSQSRGWGNEQFFGPGTRLTVL.

There are a few counts of this clonotype. Here the CDR3 reads CAISDPTSSYEQYF. CDR3 in DNA: TGTGCCATCAGTGACCCGACGAGCTCTTACGAGCAGTACTTC. This chain links TRBV10-3 with TRBJ2-7; D remains unclear. There are 14 residues in the CDR3. The V end lost 3 bases, the J end lost 4 bases, and 13 bases lay between the germline ends. Germline V lookup: CDR1 ENHRY, CDR2 SYGVKD.

Only a few counts were recorded for this clonotype. The V gene is TRBV20-1, the J gene TRBJ2-1, with unresolved D. Trimming removed 5 bases from V and 3 bases from J, with 14 bases in between. Looked up from germline, CDR1 is DFQATT and CDR2 is SNEGSKA (reference sequence). The CDR3 covers 14 residues. The CDR3: CSAVPFLYYNEQFF. As DNA, the CDR3 is TGCAGTGCTGTACCCTTTTTATACTACAATGAGCAGTTCTTC.

The chain recombines TRBV7-9 with TRBJ2-7, with TRBD1 identical over 10 bases. Germline V CDR1 and CDR2: SEHNR, FQNEAQ (reference sequence). This CDR3 has 12 residues. V dropped 8 bases and J dropped 2; count of bases not matched to a gene: 0. The CDR3 DNA follows: TGTGCCAGCGGACAGGGGGCCTACGAGCAGTACTTC. Protein: CASGQGAYEQYF.

The CDR3 nucleotides read TGTGCCAGCAGTGAAGTTGGGTACAATCAGCCCCAGCATTTT. Protein product: CASSEVGYNQPQHF. The V gene is TRBV28, the J gene TRBJ1-5; no reliable D call. Trimming pared 5 bases from V and 3 bases from J, leaving 11 bases between. CDR1 MDHEN and CDR2 SYDVKM come from the germline V gene. CDR3 length equals 14 residues.

The gene calls are TRBV7-8 and TRBJ2-7; 7 bases align to TRBD2. The CDR3 is made up of 13 amino acids. Germline lookup yields CDR1 SGHVS and CDR2 FQNEAQ. The junction had 1 base not matched to a gene; V was cut back by 3 bases and J by 2 bases. In DNA, the CDR3 is TGTGCCAGCAGCTTTGGGGGGGCCTACGAGCAGTACTTC. It translates to CASSFGGAYEQYF.

Many counts were recorded for this clonotype. In DNA, the CDR3 is TGCAGTGCTCTTCGGGCTTTACTAGGGGGCCAGAACACTGAAGCTTTCTTT. Protein sequence: CSALRALLGGQNTEAFF. The genes are TRBV20-1 and TRBJ1-1, with 7 bases aligning to TRBD1. This CDR3 region has 17 residues. Germline V gene data show CDR1 as DFQATT and CDR2 as SNEGSKA (reference sequence). The ends lost 5 bases at V and 1 base at J; junction bases unmatched: 16.

This clonotype appeared a few times. The V and J genes are TRBV9 and TRBJ1-1; tentatively, D is TRBD1 (5 bases). Germline V CDR1 and CDR2: SGDLS, YYNGEE. Trimming took off 2 bases at V and 1 base at J, with 9 bases between the two ends. The CDR3 totals 14 residues. The CDR3 reads CASSVGQGNTEAFF. CDR3 DNA sequence: TGTGCCAGCAGCGTGGGGCAGGGGAACACTGAAGCTTTCTTT.

The rearrangement joins TRBV11-2 to TRBJ2-3; 9 bases line up with TRBD1. Losses at the gene ends were 3 bases for V and 0 bases for J; bases not matched to a gene: 10. CDR1 and CDR2 from the germline V gene are SGHAT and FQNNGV. CDR3 length equals 18 residues. The CDR3 coding sequence is TGTGCCAGCAGCTTTTACCCGGGACAGGGTACTAGCACAGATACGCAGTATTTT. Protein: CASSFYPGQGTSTDTQYF.

The gene calls are TRBV28 and TRBJ2-3; the match to TRBD2 covers 10 bases. V shed 2 bases, J shed 0 bases, and the junction held 8 bases outside the gene matches. From germline, CDR1 is MDHEN and CDR2 SYDVKM. The CDR3 loop spans 18 amino acids. The CDR3 DNA reads as TGTGCCAGCAGTTTAGCTCCTAGCGGGGGCGCTAGCACAGATACGCAGTATTTT. Its protein product is CASSLAPSGGASTDTQYF.

The genes are TRBV15 and TRBJ1-4; possible D gene TRBD1, 6 bases. V lost 3 bases to trimming and J lost 0 bases, with 8 bases between them. Per germline, CDR1 LNHNV and CDR2 YYDKDF (reference sequence). The CDR3 extends over 15 amino acids. As DNA, the CDR3 is TGTGCCACCAGCAGCGACAGGTCAACTAATGAAAAACTGTTTTTT. Amino acid sequence: CATSSDRSTNEKLFF. Full variable domain (remainder filled in from reference TRBV15 and TRBJ1-4): DAMVIQNPRYQVTQFGKPVTLSCSQTLNHNVMYWYQQKSSQAPKLLFHYYDKDFNNEADTPDNFQSRRPNTSFCFLDIRSPGLGDTAMYLCATSSDRSTNEKLFFGSGTQLSVL.

The chain joins TRBV15 to TRBJ2-2; D is possibly TRBD2 (5 bases). Germline V gene lookup returns CDR1 LNHNV and CDR2 YYDKDF (reference sequence). CDR3 length equals 12 residues. Trimming stripped 5 bases from V and 4 bases from J, with 5 bases between. CDR3 sequence (DNA): TGTGCCACCAGCGGAGGCACCGGGGAGCTGTTTTTT. Its translation: CATSGGTGELFF.

This clonotype was recorded at least ten times. The chain joins TRBV5-1 to TRBJ2-1, with 11 bases identical to TRBD1. V lost 6 bases, J lost 3 bases, and 8 bases stayed unmatched. This CDR3 is 16 amino acids long. Germline assignment: CDR1 SGHRS and CDR2 YFSETQ. CDR3 in DNA: TGCGCCAGCACTGAGAGGACAGGGGGCGTCTACAATGAGCAGTTCTTC. It specifies CASTERTGGVYNEQFF.

Only a few counts were recorded for this clonotype. The CDR3 protein is CASSLVTTGELFF. CDR3 nucleotide sequence: TGTGCCAGCAGCTTAGTCACCACCGGGGAGCTGTTTTTT. This chain joins TRBV7-2 and TRBJ2-2; the D is unclear. The germline gives CDR1 SGHTA, CDR2 FQGNSA. The CDR3 runs 13 residues. V lost 1 base, J lost 4 bases, and 4 bases lay in between.

This clonotype was observed many times. This sequence joins TRBV6-6 and TRBJ1-2, with D perhaps TRBD1 (5 bases). The V end lost 2 bases, the J end lost 9 bases, and 10 bases lay between the germline ends. This CDR3 spans 12 amino acids. CDR1 MNHNY and CDR2 SVGAGI come from the germline V gene (reference sequence). CDR3 in DNA: TGTGCCAGCAGTTACCCCGGGGGTAGCTACACCTTC. Encoded protein: CASSYPGGSYTF.

The genes are TRBV28 and TRBJ1-1; the D is unclear. Trimming removed 4 bases at V and 3 bases at J, with 12 bases between. CDR1 MDHEN and CDR2 SYDVKM come from the germline V gene. The CDR3 totals 14 residues. CDR3 in amino acids: CASSSFTEHTEAFF. The CDR3 nucleotides are TGTGCCAGCAGTTCGTTTACGGAACACACTGAAGCTTTCTTT.